This T cell receptor beta chain emerged from a study of PD-L1 blockade in urothelial cancer (dated by TCRdb to 2015 to 2018). As for the study more broadly: Therapy was started in 2014 for all patients, and atezolizumab 1,200 mg was administered intravenously every 3 weeks. Patients had an ECOG performance status of 0 or 1 and had received between 0 and 3 prior chemotherapy regimens. Progression-free survival longer than 6 months counted as durable clinical benefit, and TCR features were additionally tested against both progression-free and overall survival. A median of around 150,000 T cells and approximately 86,000 unique TCRs was obtained from blood samples, and a median clonality of approximately 0.077 was observed. Blood samples were analyzed 3 weeks after the start of treatment (second dose) and 6 weeks after the start of treatment. Durable clinical benefit was achieved by nine patients and was not achieved by 20 patients. Whole exome sequencing and RNA sequencing of pretreatment tumors were performed alongside TCR sequencing in the same patients. An exploratory multi-omic analysis was conducted of the somatic, immune and clinical correlates of response to PD-L1 blockade with atezolizumab in urothelial cancer. Some 29 patients had pretreatment blood TCR-seq, approximately 24 had at least one posttreatment blood collection, and approximately 24 had tumor TCR-seq. TCR sequencing covered pretreatment tumor samples and matched, serially collected peripheral blood taken before and after atezolizumab treatment. About 85% of the 29 patients were identified as males with urothelial cancer of bladder origin, and a prior smoking history was reported by 18 of 29 patients. Overall results and qualifications from the work: Improved progression-free and overall survival was associated with having pretreatment peripheral blood TCR clonality below the median. Because the sample size was small (n of about 27) and many of the analyses were exploratory, the results are meant to be hypothesis-generating. Patients with durable benefit showed greater expansion of tumor-associated TCR clones in peripheral blood 3 weeks after starting treatment (n = 22, p = 0.022).

As encoded in the germline V gene (reference sequence), CDR1 is MNHEY while CDR2 is SMNVEV. V loses 5 bases, J loses 0 bases, and the germline ends lie 8 bases apart. Including the terminal cysteine and phenylalanine, the CDR3 comprises 15 residues. The sequence is cut down to CDR3 DNA, 45 bases in frame from base 1. In the case of this clone: No antigen is known for it. No clone much larger than this one lies a single base away; base qualities are absent.

The meaning of the sample's time point label: pretreatment peripheral blood. A cohort of approximately 31 patients with locally advanced or metastatic urothelial carcinoma, treated at Memorial Sloan Kettering on a trial protocol, was included. Peripheral blood mononuclear cells were collected pretreatment and during treatment, with between 1 and 8 total time points per patient. The Qiagen DNeasy Blood extraction kit was used to purify genomic DNA from total PBMCs and from tumor samples. PBMCs were collected pretreatment and during treatment and were isolated and stored as previously described. To estimate absolute template abundance from read counts, synthetic TCR analog templates were spiked into each PCR. The immunoSEQ assay used bias-controlled V and J gene primers to amplify TCRbeta CDR3 regions from genomic DNA. Rearranged TCRbeta segments were sequenced at approximately 20X coverage. In the source study's methods: Sequencing errors were corrected by clustering, and CDR3s were annotated against IMGT so that V, D and J genes could be assigned. Downstream analyses used only productive TCRbeta rearrangements, leaving out any out-of-frame or stop-codon sequences. Clonality was computed as one minus Shannon entropy normalized by the log of the number of unique productive sequences. Clones differing between time points or between blood and tumor were identified using Fisher's exact test with Benjamini-Hochberg correction, with an adjusted p below 0.01 applied as the threshold. TCRdb provides this immuneACCESS table in a form limited to in-frame rearrangements. Some clones are lacking; in checked studies, under half of them reflect an unresolved V gene, and why the rest are absent is not known. V, J and clone size are those of that table, while D and trimming were read from the DNA. Recorded for this sample are 60,000 to 75,000 clones; around 85% of them occurred a single time. About 15% of the sample comes from the top ten.

The chain is assembled from TRBV27 and TRBJ2-6; the D region possibly corresponds to TRBD2 (5 bases align). The sample was PBMCs, taken around atezolizumab (anti-PD-L1) treatment. The clonotype was recovered from a man aged 55 to 70 with urothelial cancer. The CDR3 corresponds to CASSTRGSGANVLTF. The DNA sequence is as follows: TGTGCCAGCAGTACCCGGGGCTCTGGGGCCAACGTCCTGACTTTC.